Below are 17 T cell receptor beta chains sequenced from a single sample in a study of OX40 agonist ivuxolimab in advanced cancers. The data were produced by immunoSEQ multiplex PCR, yet TCRdb's version contains in-frame clones alone and is incomplete. The table records tens of thousands of clones, over 85% of them present only once. Material: CD4+ or CD8+ T cells sorted from blood, obtained in a trial of the OX40 agonist ivuxolimab. These receptors originate from an adult with an advanced solid tumor such as melanoma, head and neck, liver or kidney cancer.

This clone was seen only a few times. The J gene is TRBJ1-2, the V gene TRBV30; TRBD1 might be the D (5 bases). Germline V gene sequence: CDR1 GTSNPN, CDR2 SVGIG (reference sequence). This CDR3 contains 14 residues. V lost 0 bases and J lost 7, with 15 bases in between. CDR3 in amino acids: CAWSVSARVTGYTF. For the CDR3, the DNA is TGTGCCTGGAGTGTTTCGGCCAGGGTGACTGGCTACACCTTC.

The rearrangement links TRBV29-1 to TRBJ2-5; the match to TRBD2 covers 11 bases. Germline V gives CDR1 SQVTM, CDR2 ANQGSEA. The CDR3 consists of 12 residues. This CDR3 reads CSSGRALETQYF. As DNA, the CDR3 is TGCAGTAGCGGGAGGGCCTTGGAGACCCAGTACTTC.

CDR3 amino acids: CAWARDVLNSPLHF. Here the CDR3 DNA reads TGTGCCTGGGCTCGGGACGTTCTAAATTCACCCCTCCACTTT. The chain couples TRBV30 to TRBJ1-6, with D possibly TRBD1 on 5 matching bases. V lost 5 bases to trimming and J lost 7 bases, with 15 bases between them. This CDR3 has 14 residues. CDR1 and CDR2 (germline): GTSNPN, SVGIG (reference sequence).

The chain recombines TRBV6-5 with TRBJ2-2; TRBD1 might be the D (6 bases). V shed 7 bases and J shed 6 bases, with 15 bases lying between them. The germline gives CDR1 MNHEY, CDR2 SVGAGI. This CDR3 region has 14 residues. Here the CDR3 reads CASNNRDKAGELFF. The CDR3, as DNA: TGTGCCAGCAACAACCGGGACAAGGCCGGGGAGCTGTTTTTT.

The V gene is TRBV6-1, the J gene TRBJ1-6; D is ambiguous. V lost 0 bases and J lost 9, with 9 bases in between. Looked up from germline, CDR1 is MNHNS and CDR2 is SASEGT. The CDR3 consists of 14 residues. The chain's CDR3 is CASSEASFRSPLHF. CDR3 DNA: TGTGCCAGCAGTGAAGCGTCATTTCGTTCACCCCTCCACTTT.

The V call is TRBV7-3, the J call TRBJ2-5, with 7 bases fitting TRBD2. The V segment lost 1 base and the J segment 7 bases; nucleotides outside the gene matches: 12. Looked up from germline, CDR1 is SGHTA and CDR2 is FQGTGA. The CDR3 is 16 residues long. The CDR3, as DNA: TGTGCCAGCAGCTTAAACGGAGGGAGGGCCGGGGGGACCCAGTACTTC. Its translation is CASSLNGGRAGGTQYF.

This sequence joins TRBV27 and TRBJ2-7; perhaps D is TRBD1 or TRBD2 (8 bases each). The CDR3 has 16 amino acids. Trimming took 3 bases from V and 9 from J, leaving 24 bases between them. Germline CDR1 reads MNHEY; CDR2 reads SMNVEV (reference sequence). The CDR3 sequence is CASSLTGAPAGAVQYF. The DNA for the CDR3 is TGTGCCAGCAGTTTGACAGGGGCTCCAGCGGGGGCCGTGCAGTACTTC.

V is TRBV19 and J is TRBJ2-3, with a tentative D call TRBD1 (6 bases). CDR3 length equals 15 residues. The V gene lost 2 bases and the J gene lost 1 base, with 10 bases spanning the gap. Germline V gene data show CDR1 as LNHDA and CDR2 as SQIVND (reference sequence). This CDR3 reads CASSIPGVGTDTQYF. The CDR3, as DNA: TGTGCCAGTAGTATACCAGGGGTGGGCACAGATACGCAGTATTTT.

The chain is built from TRBV7-2 and TRBJ1-5; D not certain. Germline loops: CDR1 SGHTA, CDR2 FQGNSA. V lost 2 bases and J lost 0, with 5 bases in between. There are 14 residues in the CDR3. The CDR3 DNA sequence: TGTGCCAGCAGCTTACTCGCTAGCAATCAGCCCCAGCATTTT. Translated: CASSLLASNQPQHF.

V is TRBV11-1 and J is TRBJ1-1; a possible D gene is TRBD1 (6 bases). From germline, CDR1 is SGHAT and CDR2 FQDESV (reference sequence). Trimming removed 6 bases from V and 4 bases from J, with 27 bases in between. CDR3 length: 18 amino acids. The DNA of the CDR3 is TGTGCCAGCAGACCAAAGAACCCGGGACACCAGACGACCACTGAAGCTTTCTTT. Translation: CASRPKNPGHQTTTEAFF.

This clone has just one count. The V call is TRBV7-7, the J call TRBJ2-7; D unclear. Per germline, CDR1 SSHAT and CDR2 FNYEAQ (reference sequence). V lost 1 base to trimming and J lost 1 base, with 11 bases between them. The CDR3 spans 15 residues. The CDR3 bases are TGTGCCAGCAGCTTAGAAGCAGGTGGATCCTACGAGCAGTACTTC. Protein product: CASSLEAGGSYEQYF.

The rearrangement links TRBV5-1 to TRBJ1-1; a weak D match, TRBD1 (6 bases). Per germline, CDR1 SGHRS and CDR2 YFSETQ. Trimming shortened V by 2 bases and J by 1 base, and 15 bases separated the two germline ends. The CDR3 runs to 16 residues. The CDR3 loop reads CASSFSRGEGNTEAFF. The CDR3 DNA is TGCGCCAGCAGCTTCTCCAGGGGAGAGGGGAACACTGAAGCTTTCTTT.

The gene calls are TRBV13 and TRBJ1-1, with D perhaps TRBD1 (6 bases). CDR1 PRHDT and CDR2 FYEKMQ come from the germline V gene (reference sequence). V was clipped by 4 bases and J by 8 bases, with 11 bases between them. There are 12 residues in the CDR3. CDR3 DNA: TGTGCCAGCAGCTCTAACAGGGCCGAAGCTTTCTTT. As protein: CASSSNRAEAFF.

This chain joins TRBV27 and TRBJ1-6; TRBD1 is a possible D gene (5 bases). Trimming left V 4 bases short and J 7 bases short, with 11 bases between. The CDR3 runs to 14 residues. Germline loops: CDR1 MNHEY, CDR2 SMNVEV (reference sequence). The CDR3 protein is CASSWGTRNSPLHF. The CDR3 DNA sequence: TGTGCCAGCAGTTGGGGCACCCGGAATTCACCCCTCCACTTT.

Here the CDR3 reads CASSGGGNQPQHF. As DNA, the CDR3 is TGTGCCAGCAGCGGAGGGGGAAATCAGCCCCAGCATTTT. The rearrangement joins TRBV6-1 to TRBJ1-5, with D perhaps TRBD1 (6 bases). CDR1 is MNHNS and CDR2 is SASEGT in the germline V gene. The CDR3 is made up of 13 amino acids. Trimming shortened V by 6 bases and J by 4 bases, and 10 bases separated the two germline ends.

DNA of the CDR3: TGCGCCAGCAGCCAAGTTGGGGTAGACACTGAAGCTTTCTTT. It encodes CASSQVGVDTEAFF. The rearrangement links TRBV4-1 to TRBJ1-1; the D is unclear. CDR1 is MGHRA, CDR2 YSYEKL, per germline. This CDR3 region has 14 residues. V dropped 1 base and J dropped 3 bases, with 9 bases sitting between them.

The genes are TRBV9 and TRBJ1-3, with a possible D match to TRBD1 (6 bases). The CDR3 consists of 13 residues. V was pared by 4 bases and J by 8 bases, with 13 bases between. Germline-derived CDR1 and CDR2 are SGDLS and YYNGEE. The CDR3 region is CASSIQGTDTIYF. The CDR3 nucleotides are TGTGCCAGCAGCATACAGGGAACAGACACCATATATTTT.